Listed below are T cell receptor beta chains from one sample, sequenced in a study of CD8 T cells in ankylosing spondylitis. TCRdb re-derived calls from the 5' RACE reads in MiXCR, one entry per CDR3 protein. The data contain about 300,000 distinct CDR3 sequences, less than 25% of them singletons. Source material: blood, either unsorted or a sorted T cell fraction (not recorded which). Receptors were obtained from a female donor with ankylosing spondylitis or in good health (not recorded which). Both conserved end residues are part of each CDR3. D genes are given only for firm matches. Not every row has a clone size; where given, it reads once, few, many or a size class.

D	V	size	J	DNA	CDR3
.	TRBV12-3/TRBV12-4	.	TRBJ2-7	TGTGCCAGCAGTTTCAGCGGGACAGGCGAGCAGTACTTC	CASSFSGTGEQYF
TRBD2	TRBV7-7	.	TRBJ2-5	TGTGCCAGCAGCCTGGGGGGGACTGTGAAAGAGACCCAGTACTTC	CASSLGGTVKETQYF
.	TRBV4-3	few	TRBJ2-7	TGCGCCAGCAGCCAAGAAAGGACAGCCCTTTACGAGCAGTACTTC	CASSQERTALYEQYF
.	TRBV19	.	TRBJ2-5	TGTGCCAGTAGTCCCGAGGGGGGAACGTACCAAGAGACCCAGTACTTC	CASSPEGGTYQETQYF
.	TRBV20-1	.	TRBJ2-1	TGCAGTGCTAGAGAAGCGGTGGCGCGCGCTGGTGAGCAGTTCTTC	CSAREAVARAGEQFF
TRBD2	TRBV20-1	.	TRBJ2-5	TGCAGTGCTAGCCTCTTTAGCGGGAGGCACCAAGAGACCCAGTACTTC	CSASLFSGRHQETQYF
.	TRBV5-1	.	TRBJ2-1	TGCGCCAGCAGCTTGGGGAGCGCAGGGGACAATGAGCAGTTCTTC	CASSLGSAGDNEQFF
.	TRBV4-3	few	TRBJ2-5	TGCGCCAGCAGCCAAGAACATTTTCGGGAGACCCAGTACTTC	CASSQEHFRETQYF
TRBD1	TRBV18	few	TRBJ2-1	TGTGCCAGCTCACCACAGGGGGCGAGCTCCTACAATGAGCAGTTCTTC	CASSPQGASSYNEQFF
TRBD2	TRBV29-1	.	TRBJ2-3	TGCAGCGGAGCGGGAGTGGGGGGTACGCAGTATTTT	CSGAGVGGTQYF
.	TRBV28	few	TRBJ2-4	TGTGCCAGCACCCCCGGGTACGGCCCCCGCCAGTACTTC	CASTPGYGPRQYF
.	TRBV20-1	few	TRBJ1-1	TGCAGTGCTAGAGATCATACAGGAGCCAACACTGAAGCTTTCTTT	CSARDHTGANTEAFF
.	TRBV2	few	TRBJ1-5	TGTGCCAGCAGTGGATCACAGATCCCTGATCAGCCCCAGCATTTT	CASSGSQIPDQPQHF
.	TRBV7-9	.	TRBJ2-2	TGTGCCAGCAGCTTACAGACCGGGGAGCTGTTTTTT	CASSLQTGELFF
.	TRBV11-2	.	TRBJ2-7	TGTGCCAGCAGCTTAAACCCCCCCGGGAGATCAACTTCCTACGAGCAGTACTTC	CASSLNPPGRSTSYEQYF
.	TRBV7-3	.	TRBJ1-1	TGTGCCAGCAGCTTAGAAAATCTGGGACACCCAAACGGAGAAGCTTTCTTT	CASSLENLGHPNGEAFF
.	TRBV12-3/TRBV12-4	many	TRBJ2-5	TGTGCCAGCAGTTTATTCTCGGAGACCCAGTACTTC	CASSLFSETQYF
.	TRBV7-9	few	TRBJ2-1	TGTGCCAGCAGCTTAGAGGGGGGGGTCAATGAGCAGTTCTTC	CASSLEGGVNEQFF
TRBD2	TRBV5-6	.	TRBJ2-3	TGTGCCAGCAGCTCCCTGGGGGCTAGCGGGACTAGCACAGATACGCAGTATTTT	CASSSLGASGTSTDTQYF
.	TRBV10-3	.	TRBJ2-1	TGTGCCAACCGTGCCAGCTCCTACAATGAGCAGTTCTTC	CANRASSYNEQFF
.	TRBV12-3/TRBV12-4	many	TRBJ2-5	TGTGCCAGCAGTTGGGGGCCAAACCAAGAGACCCAGTACTTC	CASSWGPNQETQYF
.	TRBV20-1	many	TRBJ2-3	TGCAGTGCTAAGCGTGGCGAGTACACAGATACGCAGTATTTT	CSAKRGEYTDTQYF